These 2 T cell receptor beta chains were all obtained from the same sample, sequenced in a study of blood T cell repertoires in COVID-19. TCRdb keeps only in-frame clones here, not all; method: immunoSEQ multiplex PCR. The table lists 95,000 to 150,000 clones, over 65% of them singletons, with 4.5% in the top ten. Sequencing was performed on peripheral blood. These receptor sequences come from a woman aged 70-85 years with acute or convalescent COVID-19.

The chain joins TRBV4-3 to TRBJ1-4; D perhaps matches TRBD1 (5 bases). This CDR3 contains 18 residues. Germline V gene lookup returns CDR1 LGHNA and CDR2 YSLEER. Trimming shortened V by 0 bases and J by 8 bases, and 22 bases separated the two germline ends. CDR3 in DNA: TGCGCCAGCAGCCAAGATTGGGGGGGACGGGGGTTGCGAGAAAAACTGTTTTTT. It specifies CASSQDWGGRGLREKLFF.

V and J are TRBV14 and TRBJ1-5; D is possibly TRBD1 (5 bases). The CDR3 contains 20 residues. From germline, CDR1 is SGHDN and CDR2 FVKESK. The V end was cut by 0 bases, the J end by 0 bases, with 21 bases between. The CDR3 coding sequence is TGTGCCAGCAGCCAAGATGGATACCAGGGTTCCCCTTTTAGCAATCAGCCCCAGCATTTT. This translates into CASSQDGYQGSPFSNQPQHF.